The rows below give T cell receptor beta chains drawn from one sample of a study of T cell changes during pregnancy in multiple sclerosis. TCRdb's copy holds only in-frame clones and misses some; the assay was immunoSEQ multiplex PCR. The table includes tens of thousands of clones, about 88% detected once. Sequencing used CD4+ T cells from peripheral blood mononuclear cells, obtained in the second trimester of pregnancy. The receptors were gathered from a female donor with multiple sclerosis, enrolled in a pregnancy study. The CDR3 runs from the conserved cysteine through the conserved F or W. D genes are given only for firm matches. A clone size is listed for some rows: how often the clone was seen (once, few, many), or a class if it is expanded.

d_call j_call cdr3_length clone_size v_call cdr3_nt cdr3_aa
TRBD1 TRBJ2-7 13 once TRBV7-2 TGTGCCAGCAGCCGGACAGGGAACGGAGAGCAGTACTTC CASSRTGNGEQYF
TRBD2 TRBJ2-1 16 . TRBV5-4 TGTGCCAGCAGCTTCTATTCCGCGGGAGGGTACAATGAGCAGTTCTTC CASSFYSAGGYNEQFF
. TRBJ2-7 14 . TRBV27 TGTGCCAGCAGCCTCCAGGGTTTCGCCTACGAGCAGTACTTC CASSLQGFAYEQYF
. TRBJ2-2 17 . TRBV9 TGTGCCAGCAGCGCAGGGAGAGCGGGTACGAACACCGGGGAGCTGTTTTTT CASSAGRAGTNTGELFF
. TRBJ2-1 16 . TRBV11-2 TGTGCCAGCAGCTCCCGAGCCGAATTCGCGGGAAATGAGCAGTTCTTC CASSSRAEFAGNEQFF
TRBD1 TRBJ2-1 13 . TRBV2 TGTGCCAGCAGTGGGGACAGTTACAATGAGCAGTTCTTC CASSGDSYNEQFF
TRBD1 TRBJ2-7 13 few TRBV18 TGTGCCAGCTCACCATTTCCAGGGGGAGAGCAGTACTTC CASSPFPGGEQYF
TRBD1 TRBJ1-1 19 . TRBV19 TGTGCCAGTAGTATAGATCGGGTGGGACAGGGTCGAATGAACACTGAAGCTTTCTTT CASSIDRVGQGRMNTEAFF
. TRBJ2-1 13 . TRBV18 TGTGCCAGCTCACCACGGAGGGATGATGAGCAGTTCTTC CASSPRRDDEQFF
TRBD2 TRBJ2-3 17 . TRBV18 TGTGCCAGCTCACCACTCGGACTAGCGTCTAGCACAGATACGCAGTATTTT CASSPLGLASSTDTQYF
TRBD1 TRBJ1-1 13 . TRBV6-1 TGTGCCAGCAGTGAGACAGGGGGCCGGGAAGCTTTCTTT CASSETGGREAFF
TRBD2 TRBJ2-3 17 . TRBV28 TGTGCCAGCACCAAGGGACTAGCGGGAATTGGTACAGATACGCAGTATTTT CASTKGLAGIGTDTQYF
. TRBJ2-5 18 . TRBV1 TGCACCAGCAGCCAAGATCAGGACAGTCAATCTGAACAAGAGACCCAGTACTTC CTSSQDQDSQSEQETQYF
. TRBJ2-6 18 . TRBV5-4 TGTGCCAGCAGCCCCCCGTTGGCAGGTAACTCTGGGGCCAACGTCCTGACTTTC CASSPPLAGNSGANVLTF
. TRBJ2-7 13 . TRBV28 TGTGCCAGCATCACCCAGGGTTCCTACGAGCAGTACTTC CASITQGSYEQYF
. TRBJ2-1 13 . TRBV5-4 TGTGCCAGCACCAAGGGTCGGGGGAATGAGCAGTTCTTC CASTKGRGNEQFF
TRBD1 TRBJ1-1 13 . TRBV28 TGTGCCAGCAGTTTACAGGGGGCGCCGCCAGCTTTCTTT CASSLQGAPPAFF
TRBD2 TRBJ2-1 17 . TRBV25-1 TGTGCCAGCAGTGAACGACTAGCGGAAGAGGACGTCAATGAGCAGTTCTTC CASSERLAEEDVNEQFF
TRBD1 TRBJ2-7 13 . TRBV2 TGTGCCAGCTATTCTACAACAGGGGGGAGGCAGTACTTC CASYSTTGGRQYF
TRBD2 TRBJ2-2 15 . TRBV11-3 TGTGCCAGCAGCTCCCAGCGGGGGGGGGCCGGGGAGCTGTTTTTT CASSSQRGGAGELFF
TRBD2 TRBJ2-3 16 . TRBV27 TGTGCCAGCAGTATACTAGCGGGAGGGGGGACAGATACGCAGTATTTT CASSILAGGGTDTQYF
TRBD2 TRBJ2-3 17 . TRBV28 TGTGCCAGCAGTTCACCGGTAGGACTAGGAGACACAGATACGCAGTATTTT CASSSPVGLGDTDTQYF
. TRBJ2-7 14 . TRBV5-1 TGCGCCAGCACCCACGACAGACTCAGGGACGAGCAGTACTTC CASTHDRLRDEQYF
TRBD1 TRBJ2-2 16 . TRBV6-6 TGTGCCAGCAGTAGGGGACAGGGGATGAACACCGGGGAGCTGTTTTTT CASSRGQGMNTGELFF
. TRBJ2-2 14 . TRBV5-8 TGTGCCAGCAGCTTCGGGGCGAACACCGGGGAGCTGTTTTTT CASSFGANTGELFF
. TRBJ1-4 17 . TRBV28 TGTGGGGTCGGGCGGGGGAGCGCCTCTGCGACTAATGAAAAACTGTTTTTT CGVGRGSASATNEKLFF
TRBD2 TRBJ2-1 16 . TRBV27 TGTGCCAGCAGGCCTAGCGGGAGGGTTGGAGGCAATGAGCAGTTCTTC CASRPSGRVGGNEQFF
. TRBJ1-1 15 few TRBV28 TGTGCCAGCAGTACGCGACAGCTCATGAACACTGAAGCTTTCTTT CASSTRQLMNTEAFF
TRBD1 TRBJ1-4 15 . TRBV13 TGTGCCAGCAGCTCTCAGACAGGGCCTAATGAAAAACTGTTTTTT CASSSQTGPNEKLFF
TRBD1 TRBJ2-5 15 once TRBV5-4 TGTGCCAGCAGCTCGACAGGGCTACTCCAAGAGACCCAGTACTTC CASSSTGLLQETQYF
TRBD2 TRBJ2-1 15 . TRBV4-1 TGCGCCAGCACCAATGGGGCTAGCGGGAGCAATGAGCAGTTCTTC CASTNGASGSNEQFF
TRBD1 TRBJ2-7 15 . TRBV5-1 TGCGCCAGCAGCTCGACAGGGGTAAATCTCTACGAGCAGTACTTC CASSSTGVNLYEQYF
TRBD1 TRBJ2-7 16 few TRBV5-1 TGCGCCAGCAGCTTGGTGGGCGGGACAGGGGGATACGAGCAGTACTTC CASSLVGGTGGYEQYF
. TRBJ1-1 14 . TRBV5-6 TGTGCCAGCAGAGAGGGACTTTTTACCACTGAAGCTTTCTTT CASREGLFTTEAFF
TRBD2 TRBJ2-3 13 . TRBV27 TGTGCCAGCAGTTTCCGGGAGGGAGATACGCAGTATTTT CASSFREGDTQYF
. TRBJ2-7 13 . TRBV9 TGTGCCAGCAGCGGGCCCAGGGGTCTCGAGCAGTACTTC CASSGPRGLEQYF
TRBD1 TRBJ2-7 16 . TRBV7-9 TGTGCCAGCAGCCCAATGGGACAGGCAAAAAACTACGAGCAGTACTTC CASSPMGQAKNYEQYF
. TRBJ2-7 16 . TRBV28 TGTGCCAGCAGTTTATCCAGTGCAGGGTGGACCTACGAGCAGTACTTC CASSLSSAGWTYEQYF
TRBD1 TRBJ2-2 16 . TRBV5-3 TGTGCCAGAAGCACTACAGGGGGCCCGGACACCGGGGAGCTGTTTTTT CARSTTGGPDTGELFF
TRBD1 TRBJ2-3 18 . TRBV27 TGTGCCAGCAGTGACCAGACCCCCGGCAGGGGGTCCACAGATACGCAGTATTTT CASSDQTPGRGSTDTQYF
. TRBJ2-1 13 . TRBV5-4 TGTGCCAGCAGCTTGACAGTCTACAATGAGCAGTTCTTC CASSLTVYNEQFF
TRBD1 TRBJ1-3 15 . TRBV6-1 TGTGCCTACAGGATCGGGACAGGGGTTGGAAACACCATATATTTT CAYRIGTGVGNTIYF
TRBD2 TRBJ2-1 15 . TRBV29-1 TGCAGCTCTACCGCCGGACTAGCGACCGAAGGTGAGCAGTTCTTC CSSTAGLATEGEQFF
TRBD1 TRBJ1-2 13 few TRBV7-2 TGTGCCAGCAGCGCCACAGGGGGCTATGGCTACACCTTC CASSATGGYGYTF
. TRBJ2-3 17 . TRBV15 TGTGCCACCAGCAGAGTTGGGGGGGGCGAGGTCACAGATACGCAGTATTTT CATSRVGGGEVTDTQYF